This T cell receptor beta chain was captured in a study of blood T cell repertoires in COVID-19. Trimming removed 2 bases at V and 6 bases at J, with 8 bases between. The CDR3 loop spans 12 amino acids. Germline V gives CDR1 MDHEN, CDR2 SYDVKM. Clones were read by immunoSEQ multiplex PCR, and TCRdb kept only the in-frame ones, dropping some. The sample carries over 250,000 clones, around 92% recorded once. The receptor was derived from a person between 18 and 35 years old with COVID-19, enrolled during active disease. The sequenced sample consisted of peripheral blood. The rearrangement joins TRBV28 to TRBJ2-7; D is perhaps TRBD2 (5 bases). The CDR3 DNA sequence: TGTGCCAGCAGTTTAGGGAGTGGCGAGCAGTACTTC. The encoded protein is CASSLGSGEQYF.